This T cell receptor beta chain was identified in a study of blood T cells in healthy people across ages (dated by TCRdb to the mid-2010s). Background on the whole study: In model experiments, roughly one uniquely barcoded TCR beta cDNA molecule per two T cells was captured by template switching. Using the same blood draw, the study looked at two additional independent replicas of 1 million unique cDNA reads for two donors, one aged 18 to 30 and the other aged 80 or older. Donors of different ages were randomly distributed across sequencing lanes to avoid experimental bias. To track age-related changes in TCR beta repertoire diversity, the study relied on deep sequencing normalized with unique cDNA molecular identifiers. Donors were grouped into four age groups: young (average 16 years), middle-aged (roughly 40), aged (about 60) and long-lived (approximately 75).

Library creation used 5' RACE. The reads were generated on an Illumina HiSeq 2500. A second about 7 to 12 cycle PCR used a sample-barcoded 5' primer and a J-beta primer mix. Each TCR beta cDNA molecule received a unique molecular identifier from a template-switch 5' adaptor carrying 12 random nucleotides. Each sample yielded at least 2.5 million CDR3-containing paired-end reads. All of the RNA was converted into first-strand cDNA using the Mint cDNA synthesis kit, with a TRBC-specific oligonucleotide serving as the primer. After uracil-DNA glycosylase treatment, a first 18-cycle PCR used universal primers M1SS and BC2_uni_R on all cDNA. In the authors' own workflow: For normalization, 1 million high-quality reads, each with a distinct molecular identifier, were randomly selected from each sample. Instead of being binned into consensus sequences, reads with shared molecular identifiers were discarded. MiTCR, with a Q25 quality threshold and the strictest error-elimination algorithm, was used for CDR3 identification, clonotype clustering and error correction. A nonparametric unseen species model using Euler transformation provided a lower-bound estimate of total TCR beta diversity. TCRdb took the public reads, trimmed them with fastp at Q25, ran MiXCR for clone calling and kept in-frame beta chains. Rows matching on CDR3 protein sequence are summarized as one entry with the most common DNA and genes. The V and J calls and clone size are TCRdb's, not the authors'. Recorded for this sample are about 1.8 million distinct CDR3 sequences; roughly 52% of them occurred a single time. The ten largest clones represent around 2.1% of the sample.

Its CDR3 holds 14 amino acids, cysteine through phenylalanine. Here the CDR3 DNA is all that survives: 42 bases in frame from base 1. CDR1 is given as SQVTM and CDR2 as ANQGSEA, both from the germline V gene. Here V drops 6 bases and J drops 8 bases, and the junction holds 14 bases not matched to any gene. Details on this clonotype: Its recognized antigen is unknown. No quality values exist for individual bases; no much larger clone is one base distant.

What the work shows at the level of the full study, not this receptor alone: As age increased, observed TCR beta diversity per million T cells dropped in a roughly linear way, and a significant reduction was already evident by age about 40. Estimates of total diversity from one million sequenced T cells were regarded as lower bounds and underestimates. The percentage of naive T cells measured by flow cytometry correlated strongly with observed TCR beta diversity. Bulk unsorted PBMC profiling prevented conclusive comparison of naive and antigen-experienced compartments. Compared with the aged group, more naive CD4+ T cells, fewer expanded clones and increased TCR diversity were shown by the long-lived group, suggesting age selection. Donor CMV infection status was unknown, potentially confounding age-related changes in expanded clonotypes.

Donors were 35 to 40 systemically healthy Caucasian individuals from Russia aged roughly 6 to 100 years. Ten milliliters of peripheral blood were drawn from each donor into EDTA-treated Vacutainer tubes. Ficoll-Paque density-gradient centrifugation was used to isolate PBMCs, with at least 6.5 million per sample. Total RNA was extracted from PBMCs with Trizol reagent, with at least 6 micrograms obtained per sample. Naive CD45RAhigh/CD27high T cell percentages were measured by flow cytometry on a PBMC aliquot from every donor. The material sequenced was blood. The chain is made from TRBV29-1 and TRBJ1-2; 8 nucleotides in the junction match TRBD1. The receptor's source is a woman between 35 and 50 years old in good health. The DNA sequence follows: TGCAGCGTCCCCCCTAGAGGACAGGGTGGAGGCTACACCTTC. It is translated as CSVPPRGQGGGYTF.